This note documents a single T cell receptor (beta chain) sequence. Its specificity is unknown. The V and J ends lost 2 bases and 7 bases, in that order; junction bases with no gene match: 14. The CDR3 loop spans 18 amino acids. In germline, CDR1 is LGHNA, CDR2 YNFKEQ. The sample comes from a study of OX40 agonist ivuxolimab in advanced cancers. Study-wide points: Still undetermined is the antigen specificity of the expanded peripheral T cells.

Using immunoSEQ multiplex PCR, the repertoire was profiled, and TCRdb retains in-frame clones only, with some absent. The sample has about 60,000 clones; 85% are singletons. This sample comprised CD4+ or CD8+ T cells sorted from blood, obtained in a trial of the OX40 agonist ivuxolimab. The genes are TRBV4-2 and TRBJ2-3, with TRBD2 matching over 11 bases. The source of this sequence is an adult with an advanced solid tumor such as melanoma, head and neck, liver or kidney cancer. Here the CDR3 DNA reads TGTGCCAGCAGCCAAAAAGCCCCCACTAGCGGGAGTAGCCATACGCAGTATTTT. It translates to CASSQKAPTSGSSHTQYF.